This T cell receptor beta chain was captured in a study of T-cell reconstitution after alpha-beta-depleted transplantation in children. CDR3 size: 15 residues. Germline lookup yields CDR1 SGHVS and CDR2 FNYEAQ. With 3 bases removed from V and 5 bases from J, the gap between germline ends came to 11 bases. This clonotype was recorded at least ten times. What it recognizes is unknown. Notes on the study in general: Fresh T-cell production supplied most of the T-cell counts and diversity seen one year after transplant. Where alpha-beta T cells came from about two months after transplant was reportedly several hundred expanded graft clones. It was surviving recipient T cells and thymic progenitors that gave some patients high TCRbeta diversity at day 60.

Unique molecular identifiers featured in how the TCRbeta library was prepared. TCRdb re-called the PCR reads through MiXCR, storing one row per CDR3 protein. The sample records roughly 300,000 distinct CDR3 sequences, 9.5% to 13% being singletons. The J gene is TRBJ1-6, the V gene TRBV7-6, with D maybe TRBD1 (6 bases). Sequenced material: peripheral blood, taken 180 days after TCRalphabeta/CD19-depleted stem cell transplant. This sequence originates from a male patient under 10 years old who had a stem cell transplant for chronic granulomatous disease, so the T cells may come from the graft donor. The CDR3 DNA reads TGTGCCAGCAGCTTGGGCACAGGGAATAATTCACCCCTCCACTTT. Its translation: CASSLGTGNNSPLHF.